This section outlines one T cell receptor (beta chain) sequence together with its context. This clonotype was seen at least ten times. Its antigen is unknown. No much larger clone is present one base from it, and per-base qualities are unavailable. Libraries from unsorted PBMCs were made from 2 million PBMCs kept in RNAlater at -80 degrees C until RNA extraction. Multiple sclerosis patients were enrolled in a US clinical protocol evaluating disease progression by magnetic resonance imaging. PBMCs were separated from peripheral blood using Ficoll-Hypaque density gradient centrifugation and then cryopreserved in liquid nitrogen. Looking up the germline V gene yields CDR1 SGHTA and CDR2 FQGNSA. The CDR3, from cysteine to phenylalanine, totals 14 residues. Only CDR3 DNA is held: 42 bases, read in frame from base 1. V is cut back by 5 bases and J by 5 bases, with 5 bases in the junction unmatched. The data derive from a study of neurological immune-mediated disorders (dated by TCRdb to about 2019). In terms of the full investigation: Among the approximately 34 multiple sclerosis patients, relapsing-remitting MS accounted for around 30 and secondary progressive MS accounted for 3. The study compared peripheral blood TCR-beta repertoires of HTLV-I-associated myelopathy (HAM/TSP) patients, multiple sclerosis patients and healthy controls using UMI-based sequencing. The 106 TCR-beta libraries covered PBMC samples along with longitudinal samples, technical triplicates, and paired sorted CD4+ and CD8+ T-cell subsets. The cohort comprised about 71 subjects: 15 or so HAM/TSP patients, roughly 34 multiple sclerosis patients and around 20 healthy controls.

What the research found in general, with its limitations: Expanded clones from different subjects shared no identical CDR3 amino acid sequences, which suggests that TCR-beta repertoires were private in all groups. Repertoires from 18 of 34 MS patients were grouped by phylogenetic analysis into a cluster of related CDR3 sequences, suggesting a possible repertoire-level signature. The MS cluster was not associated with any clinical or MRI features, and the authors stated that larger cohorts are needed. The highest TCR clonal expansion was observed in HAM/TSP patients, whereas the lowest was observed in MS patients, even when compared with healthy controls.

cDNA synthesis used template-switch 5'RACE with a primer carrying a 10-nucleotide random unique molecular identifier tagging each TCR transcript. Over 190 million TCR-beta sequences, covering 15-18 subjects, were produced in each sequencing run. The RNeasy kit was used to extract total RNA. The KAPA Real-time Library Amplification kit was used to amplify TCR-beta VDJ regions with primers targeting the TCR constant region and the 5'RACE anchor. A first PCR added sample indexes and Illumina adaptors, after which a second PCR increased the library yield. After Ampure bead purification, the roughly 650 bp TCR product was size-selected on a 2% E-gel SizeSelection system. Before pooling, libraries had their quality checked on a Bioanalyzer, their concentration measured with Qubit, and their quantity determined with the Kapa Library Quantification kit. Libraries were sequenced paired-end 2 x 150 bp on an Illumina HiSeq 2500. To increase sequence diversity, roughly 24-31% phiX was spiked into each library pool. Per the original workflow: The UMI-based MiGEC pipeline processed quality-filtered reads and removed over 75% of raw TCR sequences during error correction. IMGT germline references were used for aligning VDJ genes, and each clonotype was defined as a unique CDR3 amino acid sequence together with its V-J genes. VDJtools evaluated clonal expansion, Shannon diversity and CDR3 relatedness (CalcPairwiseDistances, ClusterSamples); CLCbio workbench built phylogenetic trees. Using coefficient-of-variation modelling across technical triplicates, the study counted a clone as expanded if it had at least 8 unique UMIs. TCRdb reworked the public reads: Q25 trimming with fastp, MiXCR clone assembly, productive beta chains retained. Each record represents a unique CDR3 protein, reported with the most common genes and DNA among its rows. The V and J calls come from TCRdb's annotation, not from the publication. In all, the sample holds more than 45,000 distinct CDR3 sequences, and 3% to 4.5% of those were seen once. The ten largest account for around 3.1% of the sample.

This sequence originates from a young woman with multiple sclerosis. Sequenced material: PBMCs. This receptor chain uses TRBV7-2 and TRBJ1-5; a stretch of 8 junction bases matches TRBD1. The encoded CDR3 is CASSPNRGDQPQHF. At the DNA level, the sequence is TGTGCCAGCAGCCCGAACAGGGGGGATCAGCCCCAGCATTTT.